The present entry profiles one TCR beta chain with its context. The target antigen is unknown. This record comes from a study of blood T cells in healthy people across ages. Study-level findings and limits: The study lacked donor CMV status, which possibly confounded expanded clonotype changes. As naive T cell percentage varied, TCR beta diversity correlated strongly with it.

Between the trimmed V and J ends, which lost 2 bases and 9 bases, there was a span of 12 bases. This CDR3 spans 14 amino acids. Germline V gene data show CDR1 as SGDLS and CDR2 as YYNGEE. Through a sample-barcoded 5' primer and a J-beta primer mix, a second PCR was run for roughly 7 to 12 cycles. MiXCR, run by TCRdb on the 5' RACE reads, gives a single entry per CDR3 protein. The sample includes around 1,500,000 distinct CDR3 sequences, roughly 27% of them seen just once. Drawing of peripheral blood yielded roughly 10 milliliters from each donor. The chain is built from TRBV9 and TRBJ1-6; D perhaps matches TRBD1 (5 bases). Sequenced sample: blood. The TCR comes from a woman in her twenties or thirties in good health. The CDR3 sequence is CASSVRGGGSPLHF. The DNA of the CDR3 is TGTGCCAGCAGCGTTCGGGGCGGAGGTTCACCCCTCCACTTT. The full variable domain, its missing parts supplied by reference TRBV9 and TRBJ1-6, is DSGVTQTPKHLITATGQRVTLRCSPRSGDLSVYWYQQSLDQGLQFLIQYYNGEERAKGNILERFSAQQFPDLHSELNLSSLELGDSALYFCASSVRGGGSPLHFGNGTRLTVT.